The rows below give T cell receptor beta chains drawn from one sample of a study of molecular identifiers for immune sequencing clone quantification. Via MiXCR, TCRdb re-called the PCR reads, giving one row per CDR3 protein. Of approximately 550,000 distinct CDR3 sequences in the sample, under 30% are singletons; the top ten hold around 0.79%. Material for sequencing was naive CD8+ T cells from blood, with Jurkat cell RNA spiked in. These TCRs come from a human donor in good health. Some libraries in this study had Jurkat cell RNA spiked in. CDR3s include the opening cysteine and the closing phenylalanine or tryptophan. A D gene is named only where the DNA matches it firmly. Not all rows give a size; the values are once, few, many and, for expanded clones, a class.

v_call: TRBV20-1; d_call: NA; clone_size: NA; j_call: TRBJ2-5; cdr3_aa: CSASETGLQETQYF; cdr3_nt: TGCAGTGCTAGCGAAACAGGGTTGCAAGAGACCCAGTACTTC
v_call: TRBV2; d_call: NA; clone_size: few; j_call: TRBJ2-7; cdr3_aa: CASRAQSIIEQYF; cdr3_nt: TGTGCCAGCAGAGCCCAATCAATCATAGAGCAGTACTTC
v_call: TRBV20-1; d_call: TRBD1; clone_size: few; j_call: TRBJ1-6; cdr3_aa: CSAEAGTGVSPLHF; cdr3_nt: TGCAGTGCAGAGGCCGGGACAGGGGTTTCACCCCTCCACTTT
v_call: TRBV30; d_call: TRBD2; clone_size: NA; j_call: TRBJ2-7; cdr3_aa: CAWNIGRGYEQYF; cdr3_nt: TGTGCCTGGAATATCGGGAGGGGATACGAGCAGTACTTC
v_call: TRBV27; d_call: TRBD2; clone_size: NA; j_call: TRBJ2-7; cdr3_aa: CASSLLAGSFEQYF; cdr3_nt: TGTGCCAGCAGTTTACTAGCGGGATCATTCGAGCAGTACTTC
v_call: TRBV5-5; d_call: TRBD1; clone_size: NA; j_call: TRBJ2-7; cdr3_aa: CASSPGTVGHSYEQYF; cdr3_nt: TGTGCCAGCAGCCCGGGGACAGTAGGCCACTCCTACGAGCAGTACTTC
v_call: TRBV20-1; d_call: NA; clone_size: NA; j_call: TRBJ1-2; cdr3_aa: CSARVPGQYGCTF; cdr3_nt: TGCAGTGCTAGAGTTCCCGGACAGTATGGCTGCACCTTC
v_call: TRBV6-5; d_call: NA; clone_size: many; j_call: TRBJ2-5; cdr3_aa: CASSYSSGHQETQYF; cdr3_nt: TGTGCCAGCAGTTACTCGTCCGGGCACCAAGAGACCCAGTACTTC
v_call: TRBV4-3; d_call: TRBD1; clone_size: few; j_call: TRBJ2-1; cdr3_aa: CASSRRQGYNEQFF; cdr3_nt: TGCGCCAGCAGCCGCCGACAGGGCTACAATGAGCAGTTCTTC
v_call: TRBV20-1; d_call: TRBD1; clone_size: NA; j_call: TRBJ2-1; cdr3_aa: CSARLGQGSGEQFF; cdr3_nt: TGCAGTGCTCGCCTGGGACAGGGCTCAGGTGAGCAGTTCTTC
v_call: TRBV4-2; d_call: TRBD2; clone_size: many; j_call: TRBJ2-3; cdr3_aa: CASSPRESSGGPDTQYF; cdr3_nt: TGTGCCAGCAGCCCCAGGGAGTCTAGCGGGGGACCAGATACGCAGTATTTT
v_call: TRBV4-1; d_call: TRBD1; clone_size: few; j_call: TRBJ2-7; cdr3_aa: CASGLTDRGSYEQYF; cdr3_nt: TGCGCCAGCGGACTAACGGACAGGGGCTCCTACGAGCAGTACTTC
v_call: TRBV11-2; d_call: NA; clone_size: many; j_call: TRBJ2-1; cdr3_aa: CASSLQNYNEQFF; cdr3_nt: TGTGCCAGCAGCTTACAGAACTACAATGAGCAGTTCTTC
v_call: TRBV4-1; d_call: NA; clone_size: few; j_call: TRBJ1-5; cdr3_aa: CASSQAPGGNQPQHF; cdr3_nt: TGCGCCAGCAGCCAAGCCCCTGGGGGGAATCAGCCCCAGCATTTT
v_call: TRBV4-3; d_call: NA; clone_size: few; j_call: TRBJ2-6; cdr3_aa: CASSQLGVTGANVLTF; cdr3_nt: TGCGCCAGCAGCCAACTCGGGGTGACTGGGGCCAACGTCCTGACTTTC
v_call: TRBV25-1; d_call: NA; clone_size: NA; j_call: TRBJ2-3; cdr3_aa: CASSEYTGADTPYF; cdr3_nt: TGTGCCAGCAGTGAATATACGGGGGCAGATACGCCGTATTTT
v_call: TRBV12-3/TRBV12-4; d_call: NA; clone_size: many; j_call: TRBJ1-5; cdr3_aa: CASSPTTGRDQPQHF; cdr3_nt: TGTGCCAGCAGTCCAACGACCGGGAGGGATCAGCCCCAGCATTTT
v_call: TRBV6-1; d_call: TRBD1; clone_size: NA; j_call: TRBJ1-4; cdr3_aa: CASSVSGTVFEKLFF; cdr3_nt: TGTGCCAGCAGTGTCTCCGGGACAGTATTTGAAAAACTGTTTTTT
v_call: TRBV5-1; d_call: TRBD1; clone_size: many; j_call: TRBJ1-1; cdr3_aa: CASSQGQAAMNTEAFF; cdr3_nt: TGCGCCAGCAGCCAAGGACAGGCGGCGATGAACACTGAAGCTTTCTTT
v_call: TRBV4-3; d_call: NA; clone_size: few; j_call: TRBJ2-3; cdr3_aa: CASSQHGSSTDTQYF; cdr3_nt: TGCGCCAGCAGCCAACACGGTTCTAGCACAGATACGCAGTATTTT
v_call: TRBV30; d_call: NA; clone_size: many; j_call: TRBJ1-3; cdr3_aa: CAWEQGNTIYF; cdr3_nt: TGTGCCTGGGAGCAGGGAAACACCATATATTTT
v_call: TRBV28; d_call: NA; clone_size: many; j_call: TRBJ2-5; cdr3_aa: CASSLVQYQETQYF; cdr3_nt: TGTGCCAGCAGTTTAGTACAGTACCAAGAGACCCAGTACTTC
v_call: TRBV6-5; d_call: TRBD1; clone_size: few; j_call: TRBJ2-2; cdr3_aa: CASSTGQGHTGELFF; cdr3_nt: TGTGCCAGCAGCACCGGACAGGGGCACACCGGGGAGCTGTTTTTT
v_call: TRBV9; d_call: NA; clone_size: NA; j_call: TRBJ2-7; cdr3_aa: CASSVFGDAYEQYF; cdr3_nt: TGTGCCAGCAGCGTTTTCGGAGATGCCTACGAGCAGTACTTC
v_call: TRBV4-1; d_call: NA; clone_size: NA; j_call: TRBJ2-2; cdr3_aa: CASSHYERNTGELFF; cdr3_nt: TGCGCCAGCAGCCATTATGAGCGGAACACCGGGGAGCTGTTTTTT
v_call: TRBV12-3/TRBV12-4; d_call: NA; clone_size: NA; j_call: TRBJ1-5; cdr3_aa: CANSSGYSNQPQHF; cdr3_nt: TGTGCCAACAGTTCAGGATATAGCAATCAGCCCCAGCATTTT
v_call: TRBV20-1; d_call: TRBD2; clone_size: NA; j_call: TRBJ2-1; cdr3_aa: CSAWERGGTYNEQFF; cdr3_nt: TGCAGTGCTTGGGAGCGGGGGGGCACGTACAATGAGCAGTTCTTC
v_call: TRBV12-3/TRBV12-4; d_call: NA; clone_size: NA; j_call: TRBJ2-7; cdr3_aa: CASSKGNSYEQYF; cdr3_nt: TGTGCCAGCAGTAAGGGGAACTCCTACGAGCAGTACTTC
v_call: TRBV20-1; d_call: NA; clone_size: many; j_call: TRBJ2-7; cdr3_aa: CSAPAGSYEQYF; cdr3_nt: TGCAGTGCGCCGGCCGGGAGCTACGAGCAGTACTTC
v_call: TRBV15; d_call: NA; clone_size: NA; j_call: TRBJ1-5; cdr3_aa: CATSTLTGLGSNQPQHF; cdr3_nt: TGTGCCACCAGCACTCTGACAGGCCTGGGGTCCAATCAGCCCCAGCATTTT
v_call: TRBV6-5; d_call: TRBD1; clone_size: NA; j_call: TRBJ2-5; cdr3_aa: CASSNERTGTEETQYF; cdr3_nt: TGTGCCAGCAGTAACGAAAGGACAGGGACTGAAGAGACCCAGTACTTC
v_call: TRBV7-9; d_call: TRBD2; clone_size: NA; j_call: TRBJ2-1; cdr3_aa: CASSDRLAGGLYNGQFF; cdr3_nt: TGTGCCAGCAGCGATAGACTAGCGGGAGGCCTATACAATGGGCAGTTCTTC
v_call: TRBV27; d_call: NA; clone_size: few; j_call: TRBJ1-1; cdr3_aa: CASSLLTPHGLNTEAFF; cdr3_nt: TGTGCCAGCAGTTTGCTCACCCCACACGGTTTGAACACTGAAGCTTTCTTT
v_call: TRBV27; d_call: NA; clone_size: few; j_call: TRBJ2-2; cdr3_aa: CASSLNSGFTGELFF; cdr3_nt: TGTGCCAGCAGTTTAAACTCAGGGTTCACCGGGGAGCTGTTTTTT
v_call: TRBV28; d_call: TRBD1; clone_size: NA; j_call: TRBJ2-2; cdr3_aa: CASSPTGNAGELFF; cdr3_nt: TGTGCCAGCAGTCCGACAGGGAACGCCGGGGAGCTGTTTTTT
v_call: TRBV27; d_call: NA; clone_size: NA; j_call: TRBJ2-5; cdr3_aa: CASSLIPGQETQYF; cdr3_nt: TGTGCCAGCAGTTTAATTCCGGGCCAAGAGACCCAGTACTTC
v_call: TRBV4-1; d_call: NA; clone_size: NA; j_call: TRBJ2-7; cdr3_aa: CASSPAPYYEQYF; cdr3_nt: TGCGCCAGCAGCCCAGCGCCATACTACGAGCAGTACTTC
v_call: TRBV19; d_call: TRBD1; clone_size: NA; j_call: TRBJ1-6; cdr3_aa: CASLPGGYNSPLHF; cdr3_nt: TGTGCCAGTTTACCAGGGGGTTATAATTCACCCCTCCACTTT
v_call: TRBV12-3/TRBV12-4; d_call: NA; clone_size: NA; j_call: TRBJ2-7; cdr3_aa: CASRPGLLGGEQYF; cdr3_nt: TGTGCCAGCAGGCCGGGACTCTTGGGGGGCGAGCAGTACTTC
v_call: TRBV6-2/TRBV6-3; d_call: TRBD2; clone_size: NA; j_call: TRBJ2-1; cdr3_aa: CAAYSGANEQFF; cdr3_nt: TGTGCCGCATATAGCGGGGCGAATGAGCAGTTCTTC
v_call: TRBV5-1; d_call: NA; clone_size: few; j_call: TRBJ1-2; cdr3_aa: CASSLASSSYYGYTF; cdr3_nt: TGCGCCAGCAGCTTGGCATCTAGCAGTTACTATGGCTACACCTTC
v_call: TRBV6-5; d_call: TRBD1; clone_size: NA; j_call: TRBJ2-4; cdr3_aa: CASSYSRGQKNIQYF; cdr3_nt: TGTGCCAGCAGTTACTCTAGGGGACAGAAAAACATTCAGTACTTC
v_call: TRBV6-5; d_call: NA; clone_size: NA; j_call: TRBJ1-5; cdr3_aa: CASSTSSLVGPQHF; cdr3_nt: TGTGCCAGCAGTACCAGTTCCTTGGTCGGGCCCCAGCATTTT
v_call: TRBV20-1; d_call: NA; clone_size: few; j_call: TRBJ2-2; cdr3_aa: CSASWGRNTGELFF; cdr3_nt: TGCAGTGCTAGTTGGGGACGGAACACCGGGGAGCTGTTTTTT
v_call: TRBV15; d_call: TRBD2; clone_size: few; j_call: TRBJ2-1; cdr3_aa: CATSAGSGSTYNEQFF; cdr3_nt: TGTGCCACCAGCGCCGGCAGCGGGAGCACCTACAATGAGCAGTTCTTC
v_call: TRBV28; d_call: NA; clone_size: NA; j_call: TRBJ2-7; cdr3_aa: CASSISPSSYEQYF; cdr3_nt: TGTGCCAGCAGCATTAGTCCAAGCTCCTACGAGCAGTACTTC
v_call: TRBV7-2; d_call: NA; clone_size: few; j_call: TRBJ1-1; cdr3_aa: CASSLVGRYVKAEAFF; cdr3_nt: TGTGCCAGCAGCTTAGTAGGGAGATACGTGAAGGCTGAAGCTTTCTTT
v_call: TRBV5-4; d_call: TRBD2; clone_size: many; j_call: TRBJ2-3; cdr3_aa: CASSLSTPSGTRTDTQYF; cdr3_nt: TGTGCCAGCAGCCTAAGTACCCCTAGCGGCACCCGCACAGATACGCAGTATTTT
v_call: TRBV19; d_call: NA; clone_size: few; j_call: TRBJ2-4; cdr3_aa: CASSIGPTGNIQYF; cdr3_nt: TGTGCCAGTAGTATAGGACCGACTGGAAACATTCAGTACTTC
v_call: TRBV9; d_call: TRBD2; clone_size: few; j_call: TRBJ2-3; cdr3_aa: CASSEWLAGGDTQYF; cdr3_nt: TGTGCCAGCAGCGAGTGGCTAGCGGGGGGCGATACGCAGTATTTT